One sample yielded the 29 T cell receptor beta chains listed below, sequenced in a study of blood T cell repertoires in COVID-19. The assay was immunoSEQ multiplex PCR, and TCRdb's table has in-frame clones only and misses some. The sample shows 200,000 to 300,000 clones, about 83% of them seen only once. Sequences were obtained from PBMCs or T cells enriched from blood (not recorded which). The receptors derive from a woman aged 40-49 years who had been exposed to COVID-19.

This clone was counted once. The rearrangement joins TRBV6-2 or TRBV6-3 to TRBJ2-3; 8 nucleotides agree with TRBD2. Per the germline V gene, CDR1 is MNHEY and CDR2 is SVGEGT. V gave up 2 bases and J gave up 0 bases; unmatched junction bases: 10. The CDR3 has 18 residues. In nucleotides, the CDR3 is TGTGCCAGCAGTTACGTGACGGGGGGGCCGACTAGCACAGATACGCAGTATTTT. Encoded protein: CASSYVTGGPTSTDTQYF.

Written as DNA, the CDR3 is TGTGCCAGCAGCTTAGTTCCCCCCGGGAACAATCAGCCCCAGCATTTT. Amino acid sequence: CASSLVPPGNNQPQHF. The V call is TRBV7-2, the J call TRBJ1-5; D not certain. V gave up 1 base and J gave up 3 bases, with 13 bases separating them. The V gene's germline CDR1 is SGHTA and CDR2 FQGNSA. The CDR3 has 16 residues.

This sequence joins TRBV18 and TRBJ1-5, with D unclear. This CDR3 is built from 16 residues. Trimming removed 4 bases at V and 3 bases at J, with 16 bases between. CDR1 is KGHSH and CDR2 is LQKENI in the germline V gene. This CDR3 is CASSHDSAQSNQPQHF. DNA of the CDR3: TGTGCCAGCTCACACGATTCCGCACAATCCAATCAGCCCCAGCATTTT.

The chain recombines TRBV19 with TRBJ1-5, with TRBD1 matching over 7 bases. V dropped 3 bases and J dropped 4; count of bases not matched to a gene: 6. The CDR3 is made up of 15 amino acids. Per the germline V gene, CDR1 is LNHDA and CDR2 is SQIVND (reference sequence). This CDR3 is CASSISSGGNQPQHF. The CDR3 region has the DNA TGTGCCAGTAGTATTTCCTCAGGGGGGAATCAGCCCCAGCATTTT.

CDR3 protein: CASSRSPTGDGGYTF. The CDR3 nucleotides read TGTGCCAGCAGTCGGTCGCCTACAGGGGATGGGGGCTACACCTTC. The chain carries TRBV6-5 and TRBJ1-2; TRBD1 matches at 7 bases. The CDR3 loop spans 15 amino acids. V gave up 5 bases and J gave up 8 bases; unmatched junction bases: 14. Germline V lookup: CDR1 MNHEY, CDR2 SVGAGI.

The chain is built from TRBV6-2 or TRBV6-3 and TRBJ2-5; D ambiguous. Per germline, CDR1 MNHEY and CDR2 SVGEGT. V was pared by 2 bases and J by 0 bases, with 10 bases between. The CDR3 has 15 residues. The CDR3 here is CASSYPDNHQETQYF. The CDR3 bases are TGTGCCAGCAGTTACCCCGACAATCACCAAGAGACCCAGTACTTC.

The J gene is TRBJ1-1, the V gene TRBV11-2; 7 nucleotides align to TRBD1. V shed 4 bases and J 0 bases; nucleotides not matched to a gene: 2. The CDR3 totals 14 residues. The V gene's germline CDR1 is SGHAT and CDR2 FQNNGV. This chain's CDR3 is CASSSGTVNTEAFF. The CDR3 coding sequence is TGTGCCAGCAGCTCCGGGACAGTGAACACTGAAGCTTTCTTT. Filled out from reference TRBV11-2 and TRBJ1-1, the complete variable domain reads EAGVAQSPRYKIIEKRQSVAFWCNPISGHATLYWYQQILGQGPKLLIQFQNNGVVDDSQLPKDRFSAERLKGVDSTLKIQPAKLEDSAVYLCASSSGTVNTEAFFGQGTRLTVV.

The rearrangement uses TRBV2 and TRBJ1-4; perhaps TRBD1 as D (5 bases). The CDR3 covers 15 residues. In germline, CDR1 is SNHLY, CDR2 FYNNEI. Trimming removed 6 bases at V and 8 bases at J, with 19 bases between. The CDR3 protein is CASRRGGTEYEKLFF. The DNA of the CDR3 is TGTGCCAGCAGGCGGGGTGGGACGGAGTACGAAAAACTGTTTTTT.

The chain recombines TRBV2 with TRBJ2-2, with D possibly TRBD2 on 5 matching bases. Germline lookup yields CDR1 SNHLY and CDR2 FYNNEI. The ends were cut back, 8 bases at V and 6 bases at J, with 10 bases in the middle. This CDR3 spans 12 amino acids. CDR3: CASYRTPGELFF. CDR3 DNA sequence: TGTGCCAGCTATCGGACTCCCGGGGAGCTGTTTTTT.

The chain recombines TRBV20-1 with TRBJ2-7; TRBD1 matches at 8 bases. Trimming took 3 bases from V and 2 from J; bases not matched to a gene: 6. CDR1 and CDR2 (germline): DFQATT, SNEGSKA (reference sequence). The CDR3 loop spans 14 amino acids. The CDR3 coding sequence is TGCAGTGCTAGTTGGGGGACAGGACCCTACGAGCAGTACTTC. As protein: CSASWGTGPYEQYF.

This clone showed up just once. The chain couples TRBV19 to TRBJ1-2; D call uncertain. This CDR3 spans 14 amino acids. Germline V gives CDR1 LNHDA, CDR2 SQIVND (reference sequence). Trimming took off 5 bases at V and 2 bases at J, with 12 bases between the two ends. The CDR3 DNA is TGTGCCAGTAGTCTAAGCGCGGTGAACTATGGCTACACCTTC. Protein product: CASSLSAVNYGYTF.

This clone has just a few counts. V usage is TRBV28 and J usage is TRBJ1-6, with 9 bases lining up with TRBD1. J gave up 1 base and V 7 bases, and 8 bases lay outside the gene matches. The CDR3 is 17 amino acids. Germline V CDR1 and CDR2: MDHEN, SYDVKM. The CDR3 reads CASITGGSGSYNSPLHF. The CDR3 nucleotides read TGTGCCAGCATTACAGGGGGCAGTGGTTCCTATAATTCACCCCTCCACTTT.

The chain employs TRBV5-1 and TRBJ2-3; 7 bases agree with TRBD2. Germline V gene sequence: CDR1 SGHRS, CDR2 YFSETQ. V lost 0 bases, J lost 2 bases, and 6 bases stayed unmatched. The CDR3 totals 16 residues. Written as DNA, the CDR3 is TGCGCCAGCAGCTTGGCGGGCGGGGGAAACACAGATACGCAGTATTTT. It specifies CASSLAGGGNTDTQYF.

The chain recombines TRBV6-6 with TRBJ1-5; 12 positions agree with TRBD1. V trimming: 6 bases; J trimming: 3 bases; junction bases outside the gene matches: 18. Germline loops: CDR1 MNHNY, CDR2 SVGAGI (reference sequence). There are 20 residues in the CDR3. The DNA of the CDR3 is TGTGCCAGCAGCAACGGGCCCGCATCCGGGACAGGGGGCTTCAATCAGCCCCAGCATTTT. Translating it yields CASSNGPASGTGGFNQPQHF.

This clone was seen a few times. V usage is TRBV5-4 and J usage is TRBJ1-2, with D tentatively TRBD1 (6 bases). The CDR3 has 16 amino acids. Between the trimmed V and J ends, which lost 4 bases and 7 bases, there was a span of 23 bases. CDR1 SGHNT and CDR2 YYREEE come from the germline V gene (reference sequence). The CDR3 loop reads CASSLGQGHLVGGYTF. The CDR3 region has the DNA TGTGCCAGCAGCCTGGGGCAGGGGCATTTGGTAGGTGGCTACACCTTC.

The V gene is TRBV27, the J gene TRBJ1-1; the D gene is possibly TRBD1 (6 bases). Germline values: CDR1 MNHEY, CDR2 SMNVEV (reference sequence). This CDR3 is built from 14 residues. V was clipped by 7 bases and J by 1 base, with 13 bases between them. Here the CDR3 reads CASKELTGNTEAFF. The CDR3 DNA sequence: TGTGCCAGCAAAGAACTGACAGGGAACACTGAAGCTTTCTTT.

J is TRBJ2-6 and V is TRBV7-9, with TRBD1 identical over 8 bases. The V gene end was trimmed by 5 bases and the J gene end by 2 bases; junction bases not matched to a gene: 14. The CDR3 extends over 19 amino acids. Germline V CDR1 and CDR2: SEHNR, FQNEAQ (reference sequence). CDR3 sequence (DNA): TGTGCCAGCAGCCCCCTCGGCTTACGACAGGGGACTGGGGCCAACGTCCTGACTTTC. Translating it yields CASSPLGLRQGTGANVLTF.

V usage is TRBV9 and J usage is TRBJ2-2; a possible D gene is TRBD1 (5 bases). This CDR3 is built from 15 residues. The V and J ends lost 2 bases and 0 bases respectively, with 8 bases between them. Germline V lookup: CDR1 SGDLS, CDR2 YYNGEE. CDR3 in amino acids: CASSVRVANTGELFF. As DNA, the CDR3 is TGTGCCAGCAGCGTCAGGGTCGCGAACACCGGGGAGCTGTTTTTT.

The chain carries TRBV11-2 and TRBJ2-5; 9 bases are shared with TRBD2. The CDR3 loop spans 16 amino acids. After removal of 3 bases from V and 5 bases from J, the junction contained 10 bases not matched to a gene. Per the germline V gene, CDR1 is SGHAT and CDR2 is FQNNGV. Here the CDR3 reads CASSFGGASGAETQYF. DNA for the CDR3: TGTGCCAGCAGCTTTGGGGGGGCTAGCGGGGCGGAGACCCAGTACTTC.

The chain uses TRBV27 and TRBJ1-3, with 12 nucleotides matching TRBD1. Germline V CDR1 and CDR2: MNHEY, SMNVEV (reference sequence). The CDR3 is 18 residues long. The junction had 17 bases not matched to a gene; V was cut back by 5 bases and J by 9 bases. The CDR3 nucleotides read TGTGCCAGCAGTCCAGGGACAGGGGGCTACCCACCCTGGGGCACCATATATTTT. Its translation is CASSPGTGGYPPWGTIYF.

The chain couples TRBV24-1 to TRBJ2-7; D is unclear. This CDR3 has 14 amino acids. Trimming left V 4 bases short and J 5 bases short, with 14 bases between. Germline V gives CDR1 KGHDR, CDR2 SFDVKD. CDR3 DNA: TGTGCCACCAGTGAGGGCCAGGCGTTTCACGAGCAGTACTTC. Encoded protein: CATSEGQAFHEQYF.

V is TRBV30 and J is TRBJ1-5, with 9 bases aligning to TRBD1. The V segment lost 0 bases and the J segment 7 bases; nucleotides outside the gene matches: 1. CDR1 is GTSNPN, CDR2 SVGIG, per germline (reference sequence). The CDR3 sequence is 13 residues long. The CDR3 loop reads CAWSVQGAQPQHF. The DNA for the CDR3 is TGTGCCTGGAGTGTACAGGGGGCACAGCCCCAGCATTTT.

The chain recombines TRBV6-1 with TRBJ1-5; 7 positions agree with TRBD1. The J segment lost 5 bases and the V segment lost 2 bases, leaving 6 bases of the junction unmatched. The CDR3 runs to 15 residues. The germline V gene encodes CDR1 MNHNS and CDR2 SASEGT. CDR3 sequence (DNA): TGTGCCAGCAGTGAAAGGGACAGAGGATATCAGCCCCAGCATTTT. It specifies CASSERDRGYQPQHF.

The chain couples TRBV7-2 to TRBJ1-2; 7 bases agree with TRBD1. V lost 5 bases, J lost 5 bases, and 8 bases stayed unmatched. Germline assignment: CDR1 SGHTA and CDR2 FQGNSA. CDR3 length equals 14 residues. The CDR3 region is CASSKRDRSYGYTF. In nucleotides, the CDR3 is TGTGCCAGCAGCAAAAGGGACAGATCATATGGCTACACCTTC.

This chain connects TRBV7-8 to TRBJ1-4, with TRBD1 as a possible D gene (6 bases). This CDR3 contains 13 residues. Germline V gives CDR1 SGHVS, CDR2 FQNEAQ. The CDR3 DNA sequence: TGTGGCACAGGGAGAGCAACTAATGAAAAACTGTTTTTT. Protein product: CGTGRATNEKLFF.

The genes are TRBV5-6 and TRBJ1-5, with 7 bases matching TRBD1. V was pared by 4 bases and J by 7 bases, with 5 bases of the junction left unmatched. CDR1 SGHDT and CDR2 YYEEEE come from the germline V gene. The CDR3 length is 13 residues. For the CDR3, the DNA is TGTGCCAGCAGCCGAGACAGGGCCCAGCCCCAGCATTTT. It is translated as CASSRDRAQPQHF.

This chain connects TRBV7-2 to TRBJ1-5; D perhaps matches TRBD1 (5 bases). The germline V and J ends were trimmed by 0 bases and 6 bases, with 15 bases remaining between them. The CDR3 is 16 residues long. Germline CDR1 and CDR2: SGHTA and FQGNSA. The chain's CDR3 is CASSLARGEGAQPQHF. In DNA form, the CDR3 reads TGTGCCAGCAGCTTAGCAAGAGGGGAGGGAGCTCAGCCCCAGCATTTT.

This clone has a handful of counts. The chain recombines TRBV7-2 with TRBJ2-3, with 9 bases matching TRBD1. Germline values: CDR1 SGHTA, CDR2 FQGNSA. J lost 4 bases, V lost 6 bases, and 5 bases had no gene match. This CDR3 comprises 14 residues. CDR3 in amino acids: CASRRDRVADTQYF. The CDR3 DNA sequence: TGTGCCAGCAGGAGGGACAGGGTGGCAGATACGCAGTATTTT.

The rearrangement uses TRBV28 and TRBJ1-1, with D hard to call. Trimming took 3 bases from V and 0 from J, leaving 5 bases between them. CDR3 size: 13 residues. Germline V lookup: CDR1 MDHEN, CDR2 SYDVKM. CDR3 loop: CASSFTVNTEAFF. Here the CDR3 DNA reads TGTGCCAGCAGTTTCACGGTGAACACTGAAGCTTTCTTT.